A single sample is the source of the 18 T cell receptor beta chains below, sequenced in a study of T cells in Graves' hyperthyroidism and ophthalmopathy. The TCR beta CDR3 regions underwent amplification using RNA transcripts as the source. In the first-round RT-PCR of the TCR CDR3, the HTBI primer set was used. One entry per CDR3 protein, called by TCRdb with MiXCR from the multiplex PCR reads. The sample holds 500,000 to 600,000 distinct CDR3 sequences, 20% seen once. Sequencing was done on a sample of blood. These receptors all come from a man in his forties with Graves' ophthalmopathy.

The CDR3 spells CATSDRNSNQPQHF. The CDR3 nucleotides read TGTGCCACCAGTGACCGGAACTCGAATCAGCCCCAGCATTTT. This chain links TRBV24-1 with TRBJ1-5; D gene ambiguous. The V end lost 4 bases, the J end lost 4 bases, and 10 bases lay between the germline ends. This CDR3 region has 14 residues. Germline V gene data show CDR1 as KGHDR and CDR2 as SFDVKD.

This clonotype was seen many times. The chain combines TRBV15 with TRBJ1-5; a weak D match, TRBD1 (5 bases). V lost 4 bases and J lost 7, with 14 bases in between. The CDR3 extends over 14 amino acids. Germline CDR1 LNHNV, CDR2 YYDKDF (reference sequence). DNA of the CDR3: TGTGCCACCAGCATAGGGCAGGGAGGGCAGCCCCAGCATTTT. Translation gives CATSIGQGGQPQHF. The variable domain in full, completed from reference TRBV15 and TRBJ1-5, reads DAMVIQNPRYQVTQFGKPVTLSCSQTLNHNVMYWYQQKSSQAPKLLFHYYDKDFNNEADTPDNFQSRRPNTSFCFLDIRSPGLGDTAMYLCATSIGQGGQPQHFGDGTRLSIL.

This clonotype was counted between two and nine times. This chain connects TRBV11-2 to TRBJ1-4; 8 bases line up with TRBD1. This CDR3 spans 16 amino acids. V was pared by 5 bases and J by 3 bases, with 8 bases of the junction left unmatched. Germline CDR1 is SGHAT and CDR2 is FQNNGV. The CDR3 reads CASSRRRTGPNEKLFF. The DNA for the CDR3 is TGTGCCAGCAGCCGCCGCAGGACAGGGCCTAATGAAAAACTGTTTTTT.

At least ten counts were recorded for this clonotype. The rearrangement uses TRBV3-1 and TRBJ2-3, with 10 bases lining up with TRBD2. V dropped 6 bases and J dropped 4; count of bases not matched to a gene: 7. This CDR3 region has 15 residues. CDR1 is LGHDT and CDR2 is YNNKEL in the germline V gene (reference sequence). CDR3 sequence: CASSQSGGASDTQYF. The DNA of the CDR3 is TGTGCCAGCAGTCAAAGCGGGGGGGCCTCAGATACGCAGTATTTT.

This clonotype was seen ten or more times. J is TRBJ2-7 and V is TRBV12-3 or TRBV12-4; D is possibly TRBD2 (6 bases). The CDR3 consists of 15 residues. The V end lost 2 bases, the J end lost 5 bases, and 16 bases lay between the germline ends. The CDR3 DNA reads as TGTGCCAGCAGTTTATCGGGAGAGTGGTTCCACGAGCAGTACTTC. Protein: CASSLSGEWFHEQYF.

The rearrangement uses TRBV19 and TRBJ2-2; 7 nucleotides line up with TRBD2. V trimming: 5 bases; J trimming: 3 bases; junction bases outside the gene matches: 6. The CDR3 consists of 15 residues. Germline values: CDR1 LNHDA, CDR2 SQIVND (reference sequence). CDR3 sequence (DNA): TGTGCCAGTAGTCTATCTAGCGGACACACCGGGGAGCTGTTTTTT. It codes for CASSLSSGHTGELFF.

This clonotype was seen repeatedly, ten times or more. The J gene is TRBJ2-3, the V gene TRBV15; possibly TRBD1 for D (6 bases). CDR1 and CDR2 from the germline V gene are LNHNV and YYDKDF (reference sequence). Trimming shortened V by 6 bases and J by 1 base, and 8 bases separated the two germline ends. The CDR3 has 13 residues. The CDR3: CATRQGRTDTQYF. The CDR3 nucleotides read TGTGCCACCAGACAGGGACGCACAGATACGCAGTATTTT.

This clonotype was seen ten or more times. The chain couples TRBV7-2 to TRBJ2-3; D is uncertain. The germline V gene encodes CDR1 SGHTA and CDR2 FQGNSA. The V gene lost 6 bases and the J gene lost 8 bases, with 12 bases spanning the gap. This CDR3 comprises 12 residues. The CDR3 protein is CASSLGRVTQYF. The CDR3 DNA reads as TGTGCCAGCAGTTTGGGTCGGGTTACGCAGTATTTT.

V is TRBV3-1 and J is TRBJ2-2; tentatively, D is TRBD1 (5 bases). V lost 1 base to trimming and J lost 6 bases, with 15 bases between them. The germline V gene encodes CDR1 LGHDT and CDR2 YNNKEL (reference sequence). The CDR3 is made up of 16 amino acids. CDR3 loop: CASSQVGAEWAGELFF. CDR3 nucleotides: TGTGCCAGCAGCCAAGTAGGGGCGGAATGGGCCGGGGAGCTGTTTTTT.

This clonotype has only a few counts. The chain couples TRBV10-3 to TRBJ2-7, with no clear D. V was cut by 10 bases and J by 2 bases, with 15 bases left in between. CDR3 size: 13 residues. The germline gives CDR1 ENHRY, CDR2 SYGVKD. CDR3 DNA sequence: TGTGCCACCCATGCCGGGCCGACCTACGAGCAGTACTTC. Translating it yields CATHAGPTYEQYF.

This clonotype was observed at least ten times. The chain uses TRBV3-1 and TRBJ1-1, with TRBD1 as a possible D gene (5 bases). Looked up from germline, CDR1 is LGHDT and CDR2 is YNNKEL (reference sequence). This CDR3 spans 14 amino acids. V was pared by 2 bases and J by 1 base, with 8 bases between. The CDR3 is CASSQTGGNTEAFF. The DNA for the CDR3 is TGTGCCAGCAGCCAAACCGGGGGGAACACTGAAGCTTTCTTT.

This clonotype was observed a handful of times. A much larger clone differs by one base, so this may be a read error. The chain links TRBV12-3 or TRBV12-4 to TRBJ2-3; D not resolved. CDR3 size: 12 residues. The CDR3 loop is CASSLFTDMQYF. CDR3 bases: TGTGCCAGCAGCCTCTTCACAGATATGCAGTATTTT.

This chain's CDR3 is CASSIAGSHTDTQYF. DNA of the CDR3: TGTGCCAGCAGTATAGCGGGGTCCCACACAGATACGCAGTATTTT. The rearrangement joins TRBV6-1 to TRBJ2-3; 8 nucleotides match TRBD2. Trimming at V came to 5 bases and at J to 2 bases, leaving 6 bases not matched to a gene. This CDR3 contains 15 residues. CDR1 is MNHNS and CDR2 is SASEGT in the germline V gene.

V usage is TRBV4-1 and J usage is TRBJ2-7; D not certain. Per germline, CDR1 MGHRA and CDR2 YSYEKL. V lost 0 bases and J 5 bases, leaving 11 bases between the germline ends. The CDR3 totals 14 residues. Written as DNA, the CDR3 is TGCGCCAGCAGCCAAGAAGAGATTAACCACGAGCAGTACTTC. Translated, it gives CASSQEEINHEQYF.

This clonotype was observed a handful of times. The chain couples TRBV5-1 to TRBJ2-7; D is possibly TRBD1 (6 bases). The germline gives CDR1 SGHRS, CDR2 YFSETQ. The CDR3 consists of 15 residues. The V end was cut by 0 bases, the J end by 3 bases, with 13 bases between. Here the CDR3 reads CASSLAIGQNYEQYF. CDR3 DNA: TGCGCCAGCAGCTTGGCCATTGGACAGAACTACGAGCAGTACTTC.

This clonotype was detected ten times or more. J is TRBJ1-1 and V is TRBV5-1; a possible D gene is TRBD1 (5 bases). V gave up 5 bases and J gave up 2 bases, with 13 bases separating them. Germline CDR1 and CDR2: SGHRS and YFSETQ. The CDR3 runs 14 residues. In nucleotides, the CDR3 is TGCGCCAGCAGTTGGGGCGAAGTAAACACTGAAGCTTTCTTT. Amino acids: CASSWGEVNTEAFF.

This clonotype turned up a few times. This chain connects TRBV6-5 to TRBJ1-6, with D maybe TRBD1 (5 bases). V lost 0 bases and J 5 bases, leaving 14 bases between the germline ends. Looked up from germline, CDR1 is MNHEY and CDR2 is SVGAGI. The CDR3 is 17 amino acids. The CDR3 loop reads CASSYSFLAGNNSPLHF. The CDR3 DNA reads TGTGCCAGCAGTTACTCATTTTTGGCAGGGAATAATTCACCCCTCCACTTT.

This clonotype was recorded a few times. V and J are TRBV4-1 and TRBJ2-3, with D hard to call. The CDR3 runs 15 residues. The germline V and J ends were trimmed by 0 bases and 4 bases, with 11 bases remaining between them. Germline CDR1 is MGHRA and CDR2 is YSYEKL. Here the CDR3 reads CASSQDSSTADTQYF. In DNA form, the CDR3 reads TGCGCCAGCAGCCAAGATTCCTCTACGGCAGATACGCAGTATTTT.